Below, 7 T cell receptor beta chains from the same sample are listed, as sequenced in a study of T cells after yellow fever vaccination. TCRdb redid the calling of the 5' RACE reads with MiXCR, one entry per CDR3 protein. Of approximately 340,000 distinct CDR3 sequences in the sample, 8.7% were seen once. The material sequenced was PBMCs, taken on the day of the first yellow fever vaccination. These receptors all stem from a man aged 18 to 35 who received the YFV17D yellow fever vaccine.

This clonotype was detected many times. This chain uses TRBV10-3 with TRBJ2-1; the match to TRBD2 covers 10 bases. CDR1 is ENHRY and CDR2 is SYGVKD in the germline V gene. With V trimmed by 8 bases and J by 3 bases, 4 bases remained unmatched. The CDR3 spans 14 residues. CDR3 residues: CAIGAGGYYNEQFF. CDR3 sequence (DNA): TGTGCCATCGGAGCGGGGGGGTACTACAATGAGCAGTTCTTC.

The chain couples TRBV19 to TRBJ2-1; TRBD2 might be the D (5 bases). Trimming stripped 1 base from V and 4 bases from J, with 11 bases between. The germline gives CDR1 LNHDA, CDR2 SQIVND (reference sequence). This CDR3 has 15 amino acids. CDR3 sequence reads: CASSIAGLRYNEQFF. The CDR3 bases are TGTGCCAGTAGTATAGCGGGGTTGCGTTACAATGAGCAGTTCTTC.

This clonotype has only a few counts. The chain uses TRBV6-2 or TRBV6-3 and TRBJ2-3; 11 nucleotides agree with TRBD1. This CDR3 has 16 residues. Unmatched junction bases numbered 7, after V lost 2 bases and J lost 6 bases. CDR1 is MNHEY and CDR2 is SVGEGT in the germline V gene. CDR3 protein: CASSYGGQGEVDTQYF. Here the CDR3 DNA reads TGTGCCAGCAGTTACGGGGGACAGGGGGAGGTGGATACGCAGTATTTT.

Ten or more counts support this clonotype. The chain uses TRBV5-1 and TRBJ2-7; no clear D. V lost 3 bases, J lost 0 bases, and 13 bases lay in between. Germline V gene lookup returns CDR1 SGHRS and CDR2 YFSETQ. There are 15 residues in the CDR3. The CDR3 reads CASSSAEQSSYEQYF. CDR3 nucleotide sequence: TGCGCCAGCAGCTCGGCAGAGCAAAGCTCCTACGAGCAGTACTTC.

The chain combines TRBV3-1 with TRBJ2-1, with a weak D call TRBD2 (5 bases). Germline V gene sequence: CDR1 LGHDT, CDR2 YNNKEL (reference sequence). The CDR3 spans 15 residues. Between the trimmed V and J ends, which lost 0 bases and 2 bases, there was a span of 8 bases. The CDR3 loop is CASSQEYSAYNEQFF. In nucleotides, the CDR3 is TGTGCCAGCAGCCAAGAGTATAGCGCCTACAATGAGCAGTTCTTC.

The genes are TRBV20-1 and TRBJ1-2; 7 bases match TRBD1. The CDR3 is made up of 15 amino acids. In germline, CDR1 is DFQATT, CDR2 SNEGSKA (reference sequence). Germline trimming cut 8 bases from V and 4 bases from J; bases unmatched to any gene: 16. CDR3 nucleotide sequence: TGCAGTACTCCTGGCTGGGGACAGTCAAGCTATGGCTACACCTTC. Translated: CSTPGWGQSSYGYTF.

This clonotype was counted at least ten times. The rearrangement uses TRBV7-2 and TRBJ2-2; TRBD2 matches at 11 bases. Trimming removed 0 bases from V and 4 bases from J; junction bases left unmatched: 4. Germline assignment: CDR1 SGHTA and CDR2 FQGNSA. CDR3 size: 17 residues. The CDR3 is CASSLAVAGGFTGELFF. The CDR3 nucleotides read TGTGCCAGCAGCTTAGCTGTAGCGGGGGGGTTCACCGGGGAGCTGTTTTTT.